This paragraph reports one T cell receptor (beta chain). Antigen: not known. The entry originates in a study of T cell responses to AZD1222 COVID-19 vaccine. General study points: Of spike-specific TCRs, nearly half reportedly target regions left unmutated in variants. Donors in the cohort were predominantly white British and more often female, and clonal diversity was possibly underestimated.

The V end lost 10 bases, the J end lost 4 bases, and 10 bases lay between the germline ends. In germline, CDR1 is LNHDA, CDR2 SQIVND (reference sequence). This CDR3 region has 11 residues. The protocol was immunoSEQ multiplex PCR, while the TCRdb copy is restricted to in-frame clones and leaves out a portion. Of under 200,000 clones listed, almost 90% are singletons. The J gene is TRBJ1-1, the V gene TRBV19; tentatively, D is TRBD1 (5 bases). The sequence came from an adult in good health. The sequenced sample was peripheral blood, obtained on day 0 of AZD1222 vaccination. The chain's CDR3 is CATRRGTEAFF. CDR3 DNA sequence: TGTGCCACTCGGAGGGGCACTGAAGCTTTCTTT.